These 25 T cell receptor beta chains were sequenced from one sample in a study of blood T cell repertoires in COVID-19. Generated by immunoSEQ multiplex PCR, the TCRdb table keeps only in-frame clones and is missing some. The sample lists more than 200,000 clones; 75% to 90% were seen once. Specimen: peripheral blood. Source of these receptors: a woman of 80 years or more with COVID-19, enrolled during active disease.

The V gene is TRBV10-3, the J gene TRBJ2-7; 7 nucleotides align to TRBD2. With V trimmed by 0 bases and J by 2 bases, 4 bases remained unmatched. The CDR3 has 15 amino acids. The germline gives CDR1 ENHRY, CDR2 SYGVKD. CDR3 coding DNA: TGTGCCATCAGTGAGTCGCCTAGCGGTCCCTACGAGCAGTACTTC. The encoded protein is CAISESPSGPYEQYF.

The chain couples TRBV11-2 to TRBJ1-3; 9 bases fit TRBD1. The trim removed 4 bases at V and 0 bases at J, leaving 10 bases unmatched. CDR1 is SGHAT and CDR2 is FQNNGV in the germline V gene. The CDR3 is 18 amino acids. The CDR3 nucleotides read TGTGCCAGCAGCTCGCAAAGGACAGGGGCGAACTCTGGAAACACCATATATTTT. It specifies CASSSQRTGANSGNTIYF.

J is TRBJ2-2 and V is TRBV30, with 8 bases lining up with TRBD1. The CDR3 runs to 15 residues. The V gene end was trimmed by 2 bases and the J gene end by 5 bases; junction bases not matched to a gene: 7. Per germline, CDR1 GTSNPN and CDR2 SVGIG (reference sequence). CDR3 in amino acids: CAWSLRDRRTGELFF. CDR3 in DNA: TGTGCCTGGAGTCTCCGGGACAGGCGGACCGGGGAGCTGTTTTTT.

The gene calls are TRBV18 and TRBJ1-1; D gene ambiguous. CDR1 and CDR2 (germline): KGHSH, LQKENI. The length of the CDR3 is 13 residues. Trimming stripped 8 bases from V and 0 bases from J, with 10 bases between. The CDR3 spells CASRPSVNTEAFF. CDR3 DNA sequence: TGTGCCAGCCGCCCTTCGGTGAACACTGAAGCTTTCTTT.

The rearrangement uses TRBV28 and TRBJ1-3; TRBD1 might be the D (6 bases). Trimming shortened V by 10 bases and J by 1 base, and 20 bases separated the two germline ends. Germline V gene lookup returns CDR1 MDHEN and CDR2 SYDVKM. The CDR3 sequence is 16 residues long. The DNA for the CDR3 is TGTGCCACCTTACCCAACCGGGGGGCATCTGGAAACACCATATATTTT. It is translated as CATLPNRGASGNTIYF.

This chain joins TRBV5-4 and TRBJ1-2, with 9 nucleotides matching TRBD1. Trimming at V came to 4 bases and at J to 5 bases, leaving 12 bases not matched to a gene. The germline CDR1 and CDR2 sequences are SGHNT and YYREEE (reference sequence). There are 16 residues in the CDR3. In nucleotides, the CDR3 is TGTGCCAGCAGCCGAGGTACAGGGGGCGAAGTTTATGGCTACACCTTC. Translating it yields CASSRGTGGEVYGYTF.

The chain has TRBV6-6 and TRBJ2-7, with D maybe TRBD2 (5 bases). Trimming stripped 8 bases from V and 6 bases from J, with 14 bases between. CDR3 size: 12 residues. In germline, CDR1 is MNHNY, CDR2 SVGAGI (reference sequence). For the CDR3, the DNA is TGTGCCAGCGGTGAGGGAGTGGGCGAGCAGTACTTC. This gives the protein CASGEGVGEQYF.

V is TRBV24-1 and J is TRBJ2-1, with 9 bases that match TRBD1. CDR1 and CDR2 (germline): KGHDR, SFDVKD. The junction had 5 bases not matched to a gene; V was cut back by 8 bases and J by 7 bases. The CDR3 spans 13 residues. The CDR3 DNA reads TGTGCCACCATGGGACAGGGCCTGAATGAGCAGTTCTTC. Translation: CATMGQGLNEQFF.

Many counts were recorded for this clone. This rearrangement joins TRBV6-6 to TRBJ1-2, with 8 bases identical to TRBD1. Germline V gene sequence: CDR1 MNHNY, CDR2 SVGAGI (reference sequence). V lost 5 bases, J lost 7 bases, and 12 bases stayed unmatched. CDR3 length: 15 residues. The CDR3 nucleotides are TGTGCCAGCAGTAACAGGGGGGCAGGGAGGAGTGGCTACACCTTC. Encoded protein: CASSNRGAGRSGYTF.

The chain joins TRBV6-1 to TRBJ1-2, with D hard to call. The CDR3 contains 13 residues. V gave up 2 bases and J gave up 4 bases, with 8 bases separating them. The germline V gene encodes CDR1 MNHNS and CDR2 SASEGT. The CDR3 nucleotides read TGTGCCAGCAGTGAACCCGACACCTATGGCTACACCTTC. This sequence encodes CASSEPDTYGYTF.

This chain joins TRBV6-5 and TRBJ2-1, with D perhaps TRBD2 (6 bases). Deletions cut 7 bases from V and 0 bases from J, with 13 bases between. Germline-derived CDR1 and CDR2 are MNHEY and SVGAGI. The CDR3 is 15 amino acids. Here the CDR3 reads CASTFSGSSYNEQFF. In DNA form, the CDR3 reads TGTGCCAGCACCTTTAGCGGCAGCTCCTACAATGAGCAGTTCTTC.

CDR3 loop: CASRAQGFDTEAFF. The CDR3 coding sequence is TGTGCCAGCAGGGCTCAGGGTTTTGACACTGAAGCTTTCTTT. The V call is TRBV7-6, the J call TRBJ1-1; possible D gene TRBD1, 5 bases. Germline V CDR1 and CDR2: SGHVS, FNYEAQ. The CDR3 runs to 14 residues. The germline V and J ends were trimmed by 6 bases and 3 bases, with 14 bases remaining between them.

The rearrangement links TRBV6-5 to TRBJ2-7; D is perhaps TRBD2 (6 bases). CDR1 MNHEY and CDR2 SVGAGI come from the germline V gene. This CDR3 is 11 amino acids long. The V end was cut by 11 bases, the J end by 3 bases, with 11 bases between. The chain's CDR3 is CASGGYYEQYF. CDR3 DNA sequence: TGTGCCTCTGGAGGGTACTACGAGCAGTACTTC.

Only one count was recorded for this clone. The chain has TRBV11-2 and TRBJ1-1; the D is unclear. The CDR3 is 12 amino acids. Germline V gene lookup returns CDR1 SGHAT and CDR2 FQNNGV. V dropped 5 bases and J dropped 7 bases, with 11 bases sitting between them. CDR3 DNA: TGTGCCAGCAGCGCCGGCGCGGGTGAAGCTTTCTTT. Protein sequence: CASSAGAGEAFF.

V is TRBV7-3 and J is TRBJ2-3, with 7 bases lining up with TRBD2. The ends lost 4 bases at V and 5 bases at J; junction bases unmatched: 9. Germline lookup yields CDR1 SGHTA and CDR2 FQGTGA. This CDR3 has 15 amino acids. The CDR3, as DNA: TGTGCCAGCAGCTCAAGCGGGACCCGGGGAGATACGCAGTATTTT. Residues: CASSSSGTRGDTQYF.

The chain carries TRBV19 and TRBJ1-2; D is ambiguous. CDR1 is LNHDA and CDR2 is SQIVND in the germline V gene (reference sequence). V shed 3 bases and J shed 3 bases, with 14 bases lying between them. This CDR3 has 15 amino acids. Here the CDR3 reads CASSIGVGEYYGYTF. CDR3 DNA: TGTGCCAGTAGTATCGGGGTGGGAGAGTACTATGGCTACACCTTC.

The chain uses TRBV5-1 and TRBJ2-1; the D gene is possibly TRBD2 (5 bases). This CDR3 has 14 amino acids. Germline loops: CDR1 SGHRS, CDR2 YFSETQ. Trimming pared 3 bases from V and 3 bases from J, leaving 10 bases between. The DNA for the CDR3 is TGCGCCAGCAGCTCTGCGGACTTCTACAATGAGCAGTTCTTC. Encoded protein: CASSSADFYNEQFF.

This rearrangement joins TRBV7-3 to TRBJ1-6; possibly TRBD1 for D (5 bases). The V gene lost 4 bases and the J gene lost 5 bases, with 9 bases spanning the gap. Germline assignment: CDR1 SGHTA and CDR2 FQGTGA. The CDR3 length is 14 residues. Written as DNA, the CDR3 is TGTGCCAGCAGCTCCCGGGGGGATAATTCACCCCTCCACTTT. Its protein is CASSSRGDNSPLHF.

There are a few counts of this clone. The chain recombines TRBV14 with TRBJ1-6; no clear D. CDR1 and CDR2 (germline): SGHDN, FVKESK. The CDR3 loop spans 13 amino acids. V shed 4 bases and J shed 8 bases, with 9 bases lying between them. As DNA, the CDR3 is TGTGCCAGCAGCCCCAATTTTGATTCACCCCTCCACTTT. Its translation is CASSPNFDSPLHF.

J is TRBJ1-1 and V is TRBV9; D might be TRBD1 (5 bases). The germline V gene has CDR1 SGDLS and CDR2 YYNGEE. Trimming left V 3 bases short and J 1 base short, with 13 bases between. This CDR3 is 15 amino acids long. DNA of the CDR3: TGTGCCAGCAGCGCCACCGGGACTGCGAACACTGAAGCTTTCTTT. Translation gives CASSATGTANTEAFF.

In this sample, this clone turned up a few times. This chain connects TRBV2 to TRBJ1-2; 9 bases line up with TRBD1. The germline CDR1 and CDR2 sequences are SNHLY and FYNNEI. The V and J ends lost 10 bases and 4 bases, in that order; junction bases with no gene match: 7. CDR3 length equals 13 residues. In DNA form, the CDR3 reads TGTGCCACTCAGACGGACAGGGGCTATGGCTACACCTTC. Its protein product is CATQTDRGYGYTF.

This rearrangement joins TRBV2 to TRBJ1-1, with D tentatively TRBD1 (5 bases). Germline assignment: CDR1 SNHLY and CDR2 FYNNEI. The CDR3 runs to 14 residues. With 4 bases removed from V and 4 bases from J, the gap between germline ends came to 13 bases. The CDR3 sequence: CASSAQGGSTEAFF. In DNA, the CDR3 is TGTGCCAGCAGTGCGCAGGGAGGGAGCACTGAAGCTTTCTTT.

This rearrangement joins TRBV9 to TRBJ2-1; 11 bases map to TRBD2. The CDR3 sequence is 15 residues long. Germline loops: CDR1 SGDLS, CDR2 YYNGEE. V trimming: 4 bases; J trimming: 6 bases; junction bases outside the gene matches: 6. In DNA form, the CDR3 reads TGTGCCAGCAGCTTCACTAGCGGGAGTAGCAATGAGCAGTTCTTC. Its translation is CASSFTSGSSNEQFF. Combining the CDR3 with reference TRBV9 and TRBJ2-1 gives the whole variable domain DSGVTQTPKHLITATGQRVTLRCSPRSGDLSVYWYQQSLDQGLQFLIQYYNGEERAKGNILERFSAQQFPDLHSELNLSSLELGDSALYFCASSFTSGSSNEQFFGPGTRLTVL.

The chain has TRBV27 and TRBJ1-1; no clear D gene. Germline V lookup: CDR1 MNHEY, CDR2 SMNVEV (reference sequence). V dropped 3 bases and J dropped 3 bases, with 8 bases sitting between them. The CDR3 extends over 13 amino acids. The CDR3 DNA follows: TGTGCCAGCAGTTTCCGGGTGGACACTGAAGCTTTCTTT. This translates into CASSFRVDTEAFF.

The chain employs TRBV3-1 (or the pseudogene TRBV3-2) and TRBJ1-1, with no clear D. With 3 bases removed from V and 11 bases from J, the gap between germline ends came to 13 bases. From germline, CDR1 is LGHDT and CDR2 YNNKEL (reference sequence). The CDR3 runs to 12 residues. The CDR3 spells CASSQRGSGAFF. CDR3 nucleotide sequence: TGTGCCAGCAGCCAGCGGGGTTCGGGGGCTTTCTTT.